The clone carrying this T cell receptor (beta chain) was observed a handful of times. This entry belongs to a study of blood T cells in healthy people across ages. A second PCR of about 7 to 11 cycles used a sample-barcoded 5' primer and a J-beta primer mix. Every sample returned 2.5 million or more CDR3-containing paired-end reads. TCRdb ran MiXCR on the 5' RACE reads and lists one entry per CDR3 protein. The repertoire has roughly 560,000 distinct CDR3 sequences, more than 20% of them found once; the top ten carry roughly 9.4%. Germline lookup yields CDR1 SEHNR and CDR2 FQNEAQ (reference sequence). V gave up 1 base and J gave up 6 bases, with 10 bases separating them. This CDR3 is 13 amino acids long. This same sample was also taken into another study, of T cells of mothers and their children.

This sequence originates from a boy aged 5-17 years in good health. The V and J genes are TRBV7-9 and TRBJ2-7, with D perhaps matching TRBD1 (5 bases). Sequencing was done on a sample of blood. The CDR3 DNA is TGTGCCAGCAGCTTAGATGGGGCCCGCGAGCAGTACTTC. It is translated as CASSLDGAREQYF.